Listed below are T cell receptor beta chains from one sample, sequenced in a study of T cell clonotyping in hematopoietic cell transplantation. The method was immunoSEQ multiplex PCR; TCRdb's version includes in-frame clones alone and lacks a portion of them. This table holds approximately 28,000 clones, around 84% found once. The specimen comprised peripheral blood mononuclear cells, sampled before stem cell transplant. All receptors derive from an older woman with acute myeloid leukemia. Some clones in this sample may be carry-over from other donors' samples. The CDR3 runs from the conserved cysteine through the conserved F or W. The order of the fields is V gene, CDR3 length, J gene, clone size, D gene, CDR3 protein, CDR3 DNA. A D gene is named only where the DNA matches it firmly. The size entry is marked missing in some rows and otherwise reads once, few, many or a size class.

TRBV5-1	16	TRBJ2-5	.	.	CASSLAPGRGQETQYF	TGCGCCAGCAGCTTGGCTCCCGGCCGGGGCCAAGAGACCCAGTACTTC
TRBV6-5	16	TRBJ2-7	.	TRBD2	CASSYGLAGNSYEQYF	TGTGCCAGCAGTTACGGACTAGCGGGGAACTCGTACGAGCAGTACTTC
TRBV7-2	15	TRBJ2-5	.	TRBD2	CASRPFRDSGGTQYF	TGTGCCAGCAGACCCTTCCGGGACTCGGGGGGGACCCAGTACTTC
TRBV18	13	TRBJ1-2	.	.	CASSPPWVYGYTF	TGTGCCAGCTCACCACCATGGGTGTATGGCTACACCTTC
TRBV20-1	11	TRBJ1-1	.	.	CSGPINTEAFF	TGCAGTGGCCCTATCAACACTGAAGCTTTCTTT
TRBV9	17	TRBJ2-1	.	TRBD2	CASSVDRTSGIFNEQFF	TGTGCCAGCAGCGTTGACCGGACTAGCGGGATCTTTAATGAGCAGTTCTTC
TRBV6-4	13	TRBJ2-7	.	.	CASSDNSPYEQYF	TGTGCCAGCAGTGATAACTCTCCTTACGAGCAGTACTTC
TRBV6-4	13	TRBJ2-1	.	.	CASSDSSQDEQFF	TGTGCCAGCAGTGACTCGAGTCAGGATGAGCAGTTCTTC
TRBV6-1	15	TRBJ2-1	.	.	CASSEKGEGYNEQFF	TGTGCCAGCAGTGAAAAGGGGGAGGGGTACAATGAGCAGTTCTTC
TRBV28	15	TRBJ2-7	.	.	CASSTRRGRAYEQYF	TGTGCCAGCAGTACCCGAAGGGGCCGAGCATACGAGCAGTACTTC
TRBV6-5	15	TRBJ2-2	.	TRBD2	CASSYSREGTGELFF	TGTGCCAGCAGTTACTCTCGGGAGGGAACCGGGGAGCTGTTTTTT
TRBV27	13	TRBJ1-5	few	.	CASSWDLGWPQHF	TGTGCCAGCAGTTGGGACTTAGGTTGGCCCCAGCATTTT
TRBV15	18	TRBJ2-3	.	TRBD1	CATSRDDRDRAPPDTQYF	TGTGCCACCAGCAGAGACGACCGGGACAGGGCCCCCCCAGATACGCAGTATTTT
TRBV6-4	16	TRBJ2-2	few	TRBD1	CASSDADRGDTGELFF	TGTGCCAGCAGTGACGCGGACAGGGGGGACACCGGGGAGCTGTTTTTT
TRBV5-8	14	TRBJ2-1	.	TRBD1	CASSFGQGGNEQFF	TGTGCCAGCAGCTTCGGACAGGGAGGTAATGAGCAGTTCTTC
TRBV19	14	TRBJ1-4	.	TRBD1	CASSPDRGRGKLFF	TGTGCCAGTAGCCCCGACAGGGGGCGAGGAAAACTGTTTTTT